This is a list of T cell receptor beta chains from one sample in a study of response to subunit inactivated influenza vaccine. MiXCR was run by TCRdb on the RT-PCR reads, yielding one entry per CDR3 protein. Counted here are under 950,000 distinct CDR3 sequences, about 20% occurring once; the ten biggest clones make up roughly a tenth. The sample consisted of PBMCs from blood, taken less than 6 days after vaccination. The receptors come from a man in his fifties or sixties who received an inactivated influenza vaccine. Each CDR3 is given with its conserved first and last residue. D genes are given only for firm matches. Not every row has a clone size; where given, it reads once, few, many or a size class.

j_call	v_call	d_call	clone_size	cdr3_nt	cdr3_aa
TRBJ2-1	TRBV4-2	TRBD2	.	TGTGCCAGCAGCCAAGATAACCAGCGGGAAGAGTTCTTC	CASSQDNQREEFF
TRBJ2-5	TRBV20-1	TRBD2	few	TGCAGTGCTGCGCGACTAGCGGGGATTGAGACCCAGTACTTC	CSAARLAGIETQYF
TRBJ2-7	TRBV28	TRBD1	few	TGTGCCAGCAGTCCGGGACAGGGGGTAGGCGAGCAGTACTTC	CASSPGQGVGEQYF
TRBJ2-5	TRBV4-1	.	few	TGCGCCAGCAGCCAAGACAGGGTTTGGGAGACCCAGTACTTC	CASSQDRVWETQYF
TRBJ1-1	TRBV9	.	few	TGTGCCAGCAGCGTAGGGGGTGCAATCACTGAAGCTTTCTTT	CASSVGGAITEAFF
TRBJ2-7	TRBV20-1	TRBD2	few	TGCAGTGGCAACAGTGGACTAGCTACTGGGGAGCAGTACTTC	CSGNSGLATGEQYF
TRBJ2-2	TRBV6-5	.	.	TGTGCCAGCAGCTACCATTACCCCACCGGGGAGCTGTTTTTT	CASSYHYPTGELFF
TRBJ1-1	TRBV6-5	TRBD1	.	TGTGCCAGCAGTTACTCGGGCAGGGGGACCACTGAAGCTTTCTTT	CASSYSGRGTTEAFF
TRBJ2-7	TRBV4-3	.	.	TGCGCCAGCAGCCAAGATTTCGACTCCGAGCAGTACTTC	CASSQDFDSEQYF
TRBJ2-7	TRBV7-9	.	few	TGTGCCAGCAGCTTAGAGTGGGCCGAGCAGTACTTC	CASSLEWAEQYF
TRBJ2-3	TRBV7-6	TRBD2	.	TGTGCCAGCAGCTTAGGGACTAGCGGGAGATTTACAGATACGCAGTATTTT	CASSLGTSGRFTDTQYF
TRBJ2-1	TRBV9	.	few	TGTGCCAGCAGCGTAGAAGGCGGATTCTACAATGAGCAGTTCTTC	CASSVEGGFYNEQFF
TRBJ1-2	TRBV5-1	.	.	TGCGCCAGCAGCTTGGAGCGGGTACCGCGTTACGGCTACACCTTC	CASSLERVPRYGYTF
TRBJ2-7	TRBV6-1	TRBD2	.	TGTGCCAGCAAATTACGGGGACTACCAACGGGCGAGCAGTACTTC	CASKLRGLPTGEQYF
TRBJ2-3	TRBV12-3/TRBV12-4	TRBD2	few	TGTGCCAGCAGTTCCAACCGCGGGGGGGGCACAGATACGCAGTATTTT	CASSSNRGGGTDTQYF
TRBJ2-2	TRBV5-1	TRBD2	once	TGCGCCAGCAGCAAGGATCTAGCGGGAGGGACCACCGGGGAGCTGTTTTTT	CASSKDLAGGTTGELFF
TRBJ1-2	TRBV7-9	.	.	TGTGCCAGCAGCCATGGGACGGTTCTTGGCTACACCTTC	CASSHGTVLGYTF
TRBJ2-1	TRBV4-2	TRBD2	.	TGTGCCAGCAGCCAAGAGAAGCTAGCGGCCACCTACAATGAGCAGTTCTTC	CASSQEKLAATYNEQFF
TRBJ2-1	TRBV27	.	.	TGTGCCAGCAGTTTATCGTCAGTGGGCTCCTACAATGAGCAGTTCTTC	CASSLSSVGSYNEQFF
TRBJ2-6	TRBV7-3	.	.	TGTGCCAGCAGCTCCCAATATGGAGGGGCCAACGTCCTGACTTTC	CASSSQYGGANVLTF
TRBJ2-4	TRBV18	.	.	TGTGCCAGCTCACCACCTTTAGGGTCGGGCCAAAACATTCAGTACTTC	CASSPPLGSGQNIQYF
TRBJ2-7	TRBV12-3/TRBV12-4	.	.	TGTGCCAGCAGCCCTGCAGGGACCGAGCAGTACTTC	CASSPAGTEQYF
TRBJ2-5	TRBV7-9	.	few	TGTGCCAGCAGCTCCCAAGTCTTGGGGTTTCGCGAGACCCAGTACTTC	CASSSQVLGFRETQYF
TRBJ1-2	TRBV12-3/TRBV12-4	.	many	TGTGCCAGCAGCTTGGGCTTCTATGGCTACACCTTC	CASSLGFYGYTF
TRBJ1-5	TRBV28	TRBD1	.	TGTGCCAGCAGGTCTTTCCGGGACAGGAATCAGCCCCAGCATTTT	CASRSFRDRNQPQHF
TRBJ2-3	TRBV4-3	TRBD1	.	TGCGCCAGCAGCCAAGATGGACAGGAGTTGCTAGATACGCAGTATTTT	CASSQDGQELLDTQYF
TRBJ2-2	TRBV10-3	.	.	TGTGCCATCAGTGAGGTCAGCAGCCCCGGGGAGCTGTTTTTT	CAISEVSSPGELFF
TRBJ1-4	TRBV6-1	.	.	TGTGCCAGCAGCCTCGTCGGTAGGGGACCTCCTGAAAAACTGTTTTTT	CASSLVGRGPPEKLFF
TRBJ2-7	TRBV5-6	.	once	TGTGCCAGCAGCCCAAGGGGAGATCGGGAGCAGTACTTC	CASSPRGDREQYF
TRBJ1-1	TRBV20-1	.	few	TGCAGTGCTAGAGACCGACCCGGGGTGAACACTGAAGCTTTCTTT	CSARDRPGVNTEAFF
TRBJ2-7	TRBV28	.	few	TGTGCCAGCAGTATGACCGGGCCCCAGGAGCAGTACTTC	CASSMTGPQEQYF
TRBJ2-7	TRBV4-3	.	.	TGCGCCAGCAGCCAAGATGTGTGGAGCTCCTACGAGCAGTACTTC	CASSQDVWSSYEQYF
TRBJ2-1	TRBV7-9	.	many	TGTGCCAGCAGCCAACGGTCCGGGACCCCAAACAATGAGCAGTTCTTC	CASSQRSGTPNNEQFF